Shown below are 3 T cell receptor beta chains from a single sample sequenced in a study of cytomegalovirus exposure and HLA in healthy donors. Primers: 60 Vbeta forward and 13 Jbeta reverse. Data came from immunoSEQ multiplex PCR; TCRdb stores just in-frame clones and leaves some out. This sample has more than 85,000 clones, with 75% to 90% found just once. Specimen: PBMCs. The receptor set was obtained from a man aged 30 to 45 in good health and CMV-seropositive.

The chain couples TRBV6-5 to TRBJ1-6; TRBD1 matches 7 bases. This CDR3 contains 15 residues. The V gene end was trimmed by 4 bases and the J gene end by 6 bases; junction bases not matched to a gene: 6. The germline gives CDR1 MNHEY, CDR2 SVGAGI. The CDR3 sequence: CASSFNRDSNSPLHF. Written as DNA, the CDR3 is TGTGCCAGCAGTTTCAACCGGGACAGTAATTCACCCCTCCACTTT.

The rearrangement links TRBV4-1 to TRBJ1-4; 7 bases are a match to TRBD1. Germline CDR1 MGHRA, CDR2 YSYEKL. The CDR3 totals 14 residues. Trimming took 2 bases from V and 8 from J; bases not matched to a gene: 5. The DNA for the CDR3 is TGCGCCAGCAGCCAACTAGGGACAGACGAAAAACTGTTTTTT. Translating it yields CASSQLGTDEKLFF.

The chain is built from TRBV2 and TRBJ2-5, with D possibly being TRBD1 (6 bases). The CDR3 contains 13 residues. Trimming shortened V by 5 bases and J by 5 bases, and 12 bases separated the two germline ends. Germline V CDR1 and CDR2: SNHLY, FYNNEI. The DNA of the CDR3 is TGTGCCAGCAGTCAACAGGGTAGGGAGACCCAGTACTTC. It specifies CASSQQGRETQYF.